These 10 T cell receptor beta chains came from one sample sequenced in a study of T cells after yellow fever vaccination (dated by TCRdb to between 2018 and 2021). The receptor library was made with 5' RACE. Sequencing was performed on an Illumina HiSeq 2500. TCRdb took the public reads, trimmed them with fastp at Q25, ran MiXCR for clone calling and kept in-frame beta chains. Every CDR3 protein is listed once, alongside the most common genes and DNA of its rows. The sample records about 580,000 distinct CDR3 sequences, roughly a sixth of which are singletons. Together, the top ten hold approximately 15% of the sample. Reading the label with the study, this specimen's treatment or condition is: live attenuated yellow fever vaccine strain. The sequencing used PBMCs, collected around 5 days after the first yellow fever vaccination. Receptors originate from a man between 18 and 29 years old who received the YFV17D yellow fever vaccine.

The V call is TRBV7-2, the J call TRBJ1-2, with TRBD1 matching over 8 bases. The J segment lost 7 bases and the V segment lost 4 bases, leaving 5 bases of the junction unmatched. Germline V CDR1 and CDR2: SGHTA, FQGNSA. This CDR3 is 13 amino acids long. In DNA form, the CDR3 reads TGTGCCAGCAGCTCCCGGACAGGGTCTGGCTACACCTTC. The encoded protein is CASSSRTGSGYTF.

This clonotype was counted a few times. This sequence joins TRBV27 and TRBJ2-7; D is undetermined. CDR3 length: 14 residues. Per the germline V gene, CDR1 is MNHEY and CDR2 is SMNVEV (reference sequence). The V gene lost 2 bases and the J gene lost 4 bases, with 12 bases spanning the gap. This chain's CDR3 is CASSLASRPYEQYF. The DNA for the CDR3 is TGTGCCAGCAGTTTAGCTTCCCGACCTTACGAGCAGTACTTC.

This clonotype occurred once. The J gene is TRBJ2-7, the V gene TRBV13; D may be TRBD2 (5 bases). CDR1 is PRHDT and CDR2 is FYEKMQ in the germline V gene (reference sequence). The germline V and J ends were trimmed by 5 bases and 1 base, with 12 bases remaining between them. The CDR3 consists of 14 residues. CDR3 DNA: TGTGCCAGCAGCCCCAGCCGGGGATCCTACGAGCAGTACTTC. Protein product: CASSPSRGSYEQYF.

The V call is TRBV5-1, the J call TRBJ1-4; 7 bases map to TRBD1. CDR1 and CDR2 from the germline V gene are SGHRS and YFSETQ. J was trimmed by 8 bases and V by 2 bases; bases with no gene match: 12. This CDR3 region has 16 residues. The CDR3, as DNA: TGCGCCAGCAGCTTACAACCCTGGGACAGTAGCGAAAAACTGTTTTTT. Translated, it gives CASSLQPWDSSEKLFF. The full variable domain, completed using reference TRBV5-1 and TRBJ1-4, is KAGVTQTPRYLIKTRGQQVTLSCSPISGHRSVSWYQQTPGQGLQFLFEYFSETQRNKGNFPGRFSGRQFSNSRSEMNVSTLELGDSALYLCASSLQPWDSSEKLFFGSGTQLSVL.

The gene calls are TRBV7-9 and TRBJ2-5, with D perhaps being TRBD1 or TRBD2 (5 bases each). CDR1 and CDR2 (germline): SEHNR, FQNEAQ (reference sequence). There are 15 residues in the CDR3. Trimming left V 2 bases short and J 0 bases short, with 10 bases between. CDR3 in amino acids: CASSLLRGNQETQYF. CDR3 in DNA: TGTGCCAGCAGCTTACTACGGGGCAACCAAGAGACCCAGTACTTC. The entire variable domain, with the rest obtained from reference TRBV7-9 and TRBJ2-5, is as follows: DTGVSQNPRHKITKRGQNVTFRCDPISEHNRLYWYRQTLGQGPEFLTYFQNEAQLEKSRLLSDRFSAERPKGSFSTLEIQRTEQGDSAMYLCASSLLRGNQETQYFGPGTRLLVL.

This CDR3 reads CASRSGRDSPYEQYF. The CDR3 nucleotides read TGTGCCAGCAGGTCAGGCCGGGACAGCCCCTACGAGCAGTACTTC. This sequence joins TRBV11-2 and TRBJ2-7, with 7 bases that match TRBD1. The trim removed 6 bases at V and 2 bases at J, leaving 10 bases unmatched. Germline CDR1 and CDR2: SGHAT and FQNNGV. The CDR3 sequence is 15 residues long.

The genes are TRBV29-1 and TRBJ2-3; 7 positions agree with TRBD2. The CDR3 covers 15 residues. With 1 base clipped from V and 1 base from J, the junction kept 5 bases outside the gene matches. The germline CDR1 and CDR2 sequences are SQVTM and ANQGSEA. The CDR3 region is CSVEAGRGGTDTQYF. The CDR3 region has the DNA TGCAGCGTTGAAGCGGGACGGGGGGGCACAGATACGCAGTATTTT.

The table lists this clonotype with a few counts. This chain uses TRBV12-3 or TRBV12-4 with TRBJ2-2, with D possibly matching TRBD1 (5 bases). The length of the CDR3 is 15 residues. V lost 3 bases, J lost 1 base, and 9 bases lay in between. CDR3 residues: CASSFGHKNTGELFF. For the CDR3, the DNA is TGTGCCAGCAGTTTTGGACACAAGAACACCGGGGAGCTGTTTTTT.

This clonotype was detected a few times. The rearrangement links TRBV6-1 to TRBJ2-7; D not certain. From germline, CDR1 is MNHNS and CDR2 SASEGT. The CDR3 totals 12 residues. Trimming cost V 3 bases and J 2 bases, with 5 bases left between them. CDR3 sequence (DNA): TGTGCCAGCAGTGACTACGCCTACGAGCAGTACTTC. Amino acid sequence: CASSDYAYEQYF.

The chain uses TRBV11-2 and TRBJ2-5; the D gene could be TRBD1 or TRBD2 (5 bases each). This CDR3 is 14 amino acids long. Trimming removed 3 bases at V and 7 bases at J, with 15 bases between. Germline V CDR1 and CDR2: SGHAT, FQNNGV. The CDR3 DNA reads TGTGCCAGCAGCTTCTCCTTAATTGGGGGGACCCAGTACTTC. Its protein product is CASSFSLIGGTQYF.